The 8 T cell receptor beta chains below were found in one sample sequenced in a study of beta chain features in type 1 diabetes. All of the isolated RNA was reverse transcribed, so expressed TCRB transcripts were sequenced. Method: immunoSEQ multiplex PCR; TCRdb's copy keeps in-frame clones and lacks some. The sample shows 250,000 to 350,000 clones, roughly 11% of them seen only once. Sequences were obtained from naive CD4+ T cells from blood. These receptors all come from a woman aged 25 to 45 in good health.

This clone was recorded a few times. The chain employs TRBV25-1 and TRBJ1-5, with a weak D call TRBD1 (5 bases). CDR3 length equals 15 residues. V lost 2 bases and J 2 bases, leaving 10 bases between the germline ends. CDR1 and CDR2 from the germline V gene are MGHDK and SYGVNS. The CDR3 nucleotides are TGTGCCAGCAGTGAAAGGGGTAAGGGCAATCAGCCCCAGCATTTT. Protein product: CASSERGKGNQPQHF.

The chain combines TRBV7-9 with TRBJ1-5; 9 bases align to TRBD1. J gave up 3 bases and V 5 bases, and 5 bases lay outside the gene matches. The germline V gene encodes CDR1 SEHNR and CDR2 FQNEAQ (reference sequence). The CDR3 contains 15 residues. The CDR3 protein is CASSPGQGINQPQHF. In nucleotides, the CDR3 is TGTGCCAGCAGCCCTGGACAGGGGATCAATCAGCCCCAGCATTTT.

This clone was seen more than once but under ten times. The V call is TRBV15, the J call TRBJ2-3, with TRBD2 matching 10 bases. J gave up 11 bases and V 1 base, and 15 bases lay outside the gene matches. This CDR3 has 17 amino acids. The germline gives CDR1 LNHNV, CDR2 YYDKDF (reference sequence). CDR3 coding DNA: TGTGCCACCAGCAGAGGGTTTCTAGCGGGGGAGCGGAAAATGCAGTATTTT. The encoded protein is CATSRGFLAGERKMQYF. Filled out from reference TRBV15 and TRBJ2-3, the complete variable domain reads DAMVIQNPRYQVTQFGKPVTLSCSQTLNHNVMYWYQQKSSQAPKLLFHYYDKDFNNEADTPDNFQSRRPNTSFCFLDIRSPGLGDTAMYLCATSRGFLAGERKMQYFGPGTRLTVL.

The chain employs TRBV11-2 and TRBJ1-1; TRBD1 matches at 9 bases. Unmatched junction bases numbered 8, after V lost 3 bases and J lost 3 bases. Germline V gene sequence: CDR1 SGHAT, CDR2 FQNNGV. The CDR3 contains 16 residues. The CDR3 region is CASSFPNDRGYTEAFF. CDR3 DNA: TGTGCCAGCAGCTTCCCCAACGACAGGGGGTACACTGAAGCTTTCTTT.

This clone showed up just a few times. The chain is built from TRBV9 and TRBJ2-1; TRBD1 is a possible D gene (6 bases). The germline V and J ends were trimmed by 4 bases and 3 bases, with 20 bases remaining between them. Germline V gene data show CDR1 as SGDLS and CDR2 as YYNGEE. CDR3 size: 17 residues. CDR3 bases: TGTGCCAGCAGCCCCCGTTTAGGGGGAAAGGTCTACAATGAGCAGTTCTTC. Protein: CASSPRLGGKVYNEQFF.

The J gene is TRBJ2-5, the V gene TRBV6-5; D is possibly TRBD1 (6 bases). Trimming stripped 2 bases from V and 5 bases from J, with 18 bases between. Germline CDR1 reads MNHEY; CDR2 reads SVGAGI. There are 16 residues in the CDR3. CDR3 protein: CASSYRGAGVGETQYF. The DNA of the CDR3 is TGTGCCAGCAGTTACCGTGGGGCAGGGGTGGGGGAGACCCAGTACTTC.

The chain links TRBV6-6 to TRBJ1-2; the D gene is possibly TRBD1 (6 bases). V lost 9 bases and J lost 3, with 17 bases in between. This CDR3 has 14 amino acids. Looked up from germline, CDR1 is MNHNY and CDR2 is SVGAGI (reference sequence). CDR3 amino acids: CASRNAQGDYGYTF. The CDR3 nucleotides are TGTGCCAGTCGAAATGCACAGGGCGACTATGGCTACACCTTC.

V usage is TRBV4-3 and J usage is TRBJ2-1, with 13 bases fitting TRBD2. The CDR3 consists of 15 residues. CDR1 and CDR2 (germline): LGHNA, YSLEER. J gave up 8 bases and V 3 bases, and 4 bases lay outside the gene matches. CDR3 amino acids: CASSHTSGRVDEQFF. DNA of the CDR3: TGCGCCAGCAGCCATACTAGCGGGAGGGTGGATGAGCAGTTCTTC.